This TCR beta chain was captured by sequencing in a study of cytomegalovirus exposure and HLA in healthy donors. The CDR3 is 13 amino acids. Trimming took 5 bases from V and 1 from J; bases not matched to a gene: 0. The V gene's germline CDR1 is LGHNT and CDR2 FRNRAP. Remarks on this clone: Other DNA sequences in the sample encode the same CDR3.

PCR was performed using 60 Vbeta and 13 Jbeta primers. Sequenced by immunoSEQ multiplex PCR; TCRdb stores in-frame clones only, minus some. The sample consists of about 130,000 clones, about 70% of them appearing once. The sequence was obtained from a woman aged 55-69 years in good health and CMV-seropositive. Sequenced material: PBMCs. The J gene is TRBJ1-1, the V gene TRBV12-5, with TRBD1 matching 8 bases. The CDR3 nucleotides read TGTGCTAGTGGTGGACAGGGGAACACTGAAGCTTTCTTT. Its protein product is CASGGQGNTEAFF.